Sequencing of this T cell receptor (beta chain) was carried out in a study of blood T cells in healthy people across ages. The CDR3 loop spans 12 amino acids. Germline V lookup: CDR1 DFQATT, CDR2 SNEGSKA (reference sequence). Between the trimmed V and J ends, which lost 5 bases and 0 bases, there was a span of 7 bases. Primed by a sample-barcoded 5' primer and a J-beta primer mix, a second PCR proceeded for about 7 to 11 cycles. All samples yielded 2.5 million or more CDR3-containing paired-end reads. TCRdb used MiXCR to reprocess the 5' RACE reads, holding one entry per CDR3 protein. The sample yields some 1.5 million distinct CDR3 sequences, 35% to 45% seen once. This clonotype was seen once. Its specificity is unknown. Study-level results: Estimates of diversity drawn from one million T cells were considered underestimates. Older age went with lower TCR beta diversity per million T cells, in a roughly linear way.

The sample taken for sequencing was blood. This receptor was identified in a woman aged 18-29 years in good health. The V call is TRBV20-1, the J call TRBJ2-5; no clear D. The CDR3 loop is CSAPSNQETQYF. The CDR3 region has the DNA TGCAGTGCTCCCTCCAACCAAGAGACCCAGTACTTC.